This T cell receptor beta chain originates from a study of blood T cell repertoires in COVID-19. Across the study: The origin of the acute and convalescent COVID-19 samples was the United States, Italy and Spain. From T cells, B-cell-depleted T cells, or PBMCs came the material, which was cDNA or gDNA.

Authors' data handling: For nucleated cells, counts were estimated from reference gene primer amplification. Sequencing used immunoSEQ multiplex PCR; TCRdb keeps in-frame clones, though not all of them. The DNA was the basis for D and trimming; V, J and clone size are from that table. The sample carries 220,000 or so clones, over 70% recorded once. Germline-derived CDR1 and CDR2 are SGHRS and YFSETQ. This CDR3 comprises 15 residues. Trimming took 1 base from V and 8 from J; bases not matched to a gene: 6. Sequencing was done on a sample of peripheral blood. The sequence came from an older woman with acute or convalescent COVID-19. This chain joins TRBV5-1 and TRBJ1-4, with TRBD1 matching 9 bases. The CDR3 here is CASSLQGTGKEKLFF. CDR3 bases: TGCGCCAGCAGCTTGCAGGGGACAGGGAAGGAAAAACTGTTTTTT.